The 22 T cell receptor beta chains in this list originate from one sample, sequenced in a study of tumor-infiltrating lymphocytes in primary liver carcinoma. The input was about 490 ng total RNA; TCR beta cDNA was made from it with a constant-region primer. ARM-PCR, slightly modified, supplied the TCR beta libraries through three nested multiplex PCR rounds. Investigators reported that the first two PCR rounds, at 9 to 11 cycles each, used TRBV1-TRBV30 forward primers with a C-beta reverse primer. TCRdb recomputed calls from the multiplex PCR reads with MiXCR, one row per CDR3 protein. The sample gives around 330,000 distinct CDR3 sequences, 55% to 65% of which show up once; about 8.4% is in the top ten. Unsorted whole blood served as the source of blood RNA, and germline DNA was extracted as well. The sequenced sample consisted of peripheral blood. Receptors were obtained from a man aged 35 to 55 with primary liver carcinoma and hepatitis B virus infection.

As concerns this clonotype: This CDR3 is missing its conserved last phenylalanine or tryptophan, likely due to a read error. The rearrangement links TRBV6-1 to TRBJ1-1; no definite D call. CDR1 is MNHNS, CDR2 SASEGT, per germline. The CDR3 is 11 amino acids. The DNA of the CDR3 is TGTGCTAGTCAGCCGAACATTGAAGCTTTCTCT. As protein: CASQPNIEAFS.

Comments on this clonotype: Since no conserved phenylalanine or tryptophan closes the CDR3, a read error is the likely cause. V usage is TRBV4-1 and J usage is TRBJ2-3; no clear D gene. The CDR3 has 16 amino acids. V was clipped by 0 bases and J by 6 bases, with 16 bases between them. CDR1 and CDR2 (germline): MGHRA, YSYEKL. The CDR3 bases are TGCGCCAGCAGCCAAGAAGTCGTACAGTTCACGGATACGCAGTATTCT. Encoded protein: CASSQEVVQFTDTQYS.

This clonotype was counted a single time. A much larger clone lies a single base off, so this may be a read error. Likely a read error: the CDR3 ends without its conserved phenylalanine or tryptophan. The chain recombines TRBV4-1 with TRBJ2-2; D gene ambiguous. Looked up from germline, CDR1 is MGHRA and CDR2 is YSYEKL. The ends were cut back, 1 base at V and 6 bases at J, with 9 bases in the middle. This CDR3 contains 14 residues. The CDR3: CASSQASDPGELFL. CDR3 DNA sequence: TGCGCCAGCAGCCAAGCCTCAGATCCCGGGGAGCTGTTTCTT.

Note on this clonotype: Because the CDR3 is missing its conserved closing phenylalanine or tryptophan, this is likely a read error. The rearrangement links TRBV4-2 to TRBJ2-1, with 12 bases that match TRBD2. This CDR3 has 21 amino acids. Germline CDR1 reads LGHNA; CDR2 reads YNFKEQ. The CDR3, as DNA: TGTGCCAGCAGCCCTGTCAAGTGGACTAGCGGGACCGGGGGCCCCTACAGTGAGCAGTTCTCC. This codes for CASSPVKWTSGTGGPYSEQFS.

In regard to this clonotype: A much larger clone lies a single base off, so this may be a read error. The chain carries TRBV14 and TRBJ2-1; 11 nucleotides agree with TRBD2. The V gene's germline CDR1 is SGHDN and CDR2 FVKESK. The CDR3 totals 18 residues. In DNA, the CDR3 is TGTGCCAGCAACCAAGACCGCGGACTAGCGGGTTACTACAATGAGCAGTTCTTC. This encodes CASNQDRGLAGYYNEQFF.

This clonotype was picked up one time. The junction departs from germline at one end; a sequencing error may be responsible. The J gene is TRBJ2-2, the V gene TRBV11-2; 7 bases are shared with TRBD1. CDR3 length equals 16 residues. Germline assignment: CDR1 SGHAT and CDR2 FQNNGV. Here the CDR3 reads CASGSRTGLTTGVLFF. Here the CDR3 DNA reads TGTGCCAGCGGCTCCCGGACAGGATTAACGACCGGGGTGCTGTTTTTT.

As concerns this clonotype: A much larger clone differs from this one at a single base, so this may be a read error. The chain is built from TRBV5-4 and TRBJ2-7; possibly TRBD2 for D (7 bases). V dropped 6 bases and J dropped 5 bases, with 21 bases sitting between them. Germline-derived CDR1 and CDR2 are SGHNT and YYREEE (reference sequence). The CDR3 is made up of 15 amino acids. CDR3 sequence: CASTPGGGRKNEQYF. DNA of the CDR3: TGTGCCAGCACCCCCGGGGGCGGGAGAAAGAACGAGCAGTACTTC.

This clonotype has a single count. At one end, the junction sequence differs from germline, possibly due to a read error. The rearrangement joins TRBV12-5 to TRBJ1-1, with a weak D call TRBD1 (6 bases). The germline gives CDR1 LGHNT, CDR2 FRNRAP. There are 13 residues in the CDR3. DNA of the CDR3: TGTGCTAGTGGTTTCCGTCTAGGGGGTGAAACTTTCTTT. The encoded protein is CASGFRLGGETFF.

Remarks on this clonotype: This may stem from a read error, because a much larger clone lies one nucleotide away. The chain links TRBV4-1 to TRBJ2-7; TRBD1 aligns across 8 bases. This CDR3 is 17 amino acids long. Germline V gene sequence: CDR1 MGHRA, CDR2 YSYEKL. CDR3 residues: CASSRGGRQGLSYEQCF. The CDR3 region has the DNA TGCGCCAGCAGCCGAGGGGGACGACAGGGGCTCTCCTACGAGCAGTGCTTC.

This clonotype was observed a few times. The CDR3 loop reads CASSIQVNEQFF. In DNA form, the CDR3 reads TGCGCCAGCAGCATACAGGTCAATGAGCAGTTCTTC. The chain carries TRBV5-1 and TRBJ2-1, with D possibly matching TRBD1 (5 bases). CDR1 is SGHRS, CDR2 YFSETQ, per germline. The CDR3 is 12 residues long. V was cut by 4 bases and J by 6 bases, with 8 bases left in between.

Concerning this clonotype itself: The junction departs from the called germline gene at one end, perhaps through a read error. The CDR3 coding sequence is TGTGCCAGCAGCCCGGGCAGGGATCAGCCCCAGCGTTTT. Translation: CASSPGRDQPQRF. The chain has TRBV11-2 and TRBJ1-5, with D possibly being TRBD1 (5 bases). The CDR3 length is 13 residues. Per germline, CDR1 SGHAT and CDR2 FQNNGV.

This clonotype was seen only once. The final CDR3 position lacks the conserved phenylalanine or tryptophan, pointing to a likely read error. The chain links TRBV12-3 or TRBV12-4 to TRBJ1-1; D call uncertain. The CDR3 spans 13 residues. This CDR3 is CANSLFSNTEAFI. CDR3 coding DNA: TGTGCCAACAGTTTATTCAGCAACACTGAAGCTTTCATT.

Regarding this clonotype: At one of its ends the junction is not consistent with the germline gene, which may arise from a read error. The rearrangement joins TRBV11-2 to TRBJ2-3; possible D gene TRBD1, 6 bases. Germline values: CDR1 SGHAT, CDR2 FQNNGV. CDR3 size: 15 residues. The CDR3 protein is CASSLRGSGTDTHYF. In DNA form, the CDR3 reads TGTGCCAGTAGCTTGAGGGGGAGCGGCACAGATACGCACTATTTT.

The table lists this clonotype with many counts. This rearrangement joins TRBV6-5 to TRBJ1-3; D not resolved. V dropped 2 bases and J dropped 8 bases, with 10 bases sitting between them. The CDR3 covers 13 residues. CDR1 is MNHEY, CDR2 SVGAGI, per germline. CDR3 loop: CASSYPGGDTIYF. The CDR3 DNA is TGTGCCAGCAGTTACCCAGGCGGCGACACCATATATTTT.

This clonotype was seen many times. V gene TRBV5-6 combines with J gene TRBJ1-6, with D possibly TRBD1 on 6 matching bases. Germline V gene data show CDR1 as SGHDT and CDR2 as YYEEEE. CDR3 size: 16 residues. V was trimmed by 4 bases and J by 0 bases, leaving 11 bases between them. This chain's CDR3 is CASSGGLSSYNSPLHF. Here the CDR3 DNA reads TGTGCCAGCAGCGGGGGGCTGAGCTCCTATAATTCACCCCTCCACTTT.

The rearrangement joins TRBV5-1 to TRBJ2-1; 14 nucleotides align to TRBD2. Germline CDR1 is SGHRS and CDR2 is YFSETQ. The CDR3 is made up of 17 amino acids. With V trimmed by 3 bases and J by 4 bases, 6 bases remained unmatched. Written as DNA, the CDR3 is TGCGCCAGCAGCTGGGGACTAGCGGGAGAACTTTACAATGAGCAGTTCTTC. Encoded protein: CASSWGLAGELYNEQFF.

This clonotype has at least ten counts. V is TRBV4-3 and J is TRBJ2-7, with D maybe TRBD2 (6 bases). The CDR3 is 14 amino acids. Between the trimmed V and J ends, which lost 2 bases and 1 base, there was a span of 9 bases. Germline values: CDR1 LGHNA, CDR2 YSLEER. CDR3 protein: CASSQSGVSYEQYF. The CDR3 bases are TGCGCCAGCAGCCAATCGGGGGTATCCTACGAGCAGTACTTC.

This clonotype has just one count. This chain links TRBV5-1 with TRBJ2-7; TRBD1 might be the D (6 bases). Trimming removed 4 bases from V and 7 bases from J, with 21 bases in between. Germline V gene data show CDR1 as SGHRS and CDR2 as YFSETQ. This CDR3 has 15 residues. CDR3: CASSSPRQAIGEQYF. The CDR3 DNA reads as TGCGCCAGCAGCAGCCCGAGACAGGCGATCGGGGAGCAGTACTTC.

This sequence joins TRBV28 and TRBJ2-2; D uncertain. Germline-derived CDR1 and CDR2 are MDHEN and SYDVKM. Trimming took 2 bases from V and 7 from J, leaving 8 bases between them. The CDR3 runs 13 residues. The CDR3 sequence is CASSLKSHGELFF. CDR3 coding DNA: TGTGCCAGCAGTTTAAAGTCGCACGGGGAGCTGTTTTTT.

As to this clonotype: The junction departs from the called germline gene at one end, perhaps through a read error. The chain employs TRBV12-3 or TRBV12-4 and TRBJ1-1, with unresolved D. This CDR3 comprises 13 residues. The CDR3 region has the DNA TGTGCCAGCAGTTTCGGAGGGAACACTGAAGCTTCCTTT. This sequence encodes CASSFGGNTEASF.

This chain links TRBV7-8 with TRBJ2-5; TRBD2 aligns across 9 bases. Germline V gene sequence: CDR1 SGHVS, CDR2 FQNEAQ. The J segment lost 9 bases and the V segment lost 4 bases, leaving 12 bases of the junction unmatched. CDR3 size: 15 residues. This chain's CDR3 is CASSSPGSGRMAQYF. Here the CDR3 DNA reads TGTGCCAGCAGCTCCCCAGGTAGCGGGAGAATGGCCCAGTACTTC.

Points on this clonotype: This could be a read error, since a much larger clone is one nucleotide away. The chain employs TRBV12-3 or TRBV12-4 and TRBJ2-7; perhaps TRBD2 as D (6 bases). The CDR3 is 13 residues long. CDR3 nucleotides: TGTACCAGCAGGAGGGACTTCTCCTACGAGCAGTACTTC. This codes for CTSRRDFSYEQYF.